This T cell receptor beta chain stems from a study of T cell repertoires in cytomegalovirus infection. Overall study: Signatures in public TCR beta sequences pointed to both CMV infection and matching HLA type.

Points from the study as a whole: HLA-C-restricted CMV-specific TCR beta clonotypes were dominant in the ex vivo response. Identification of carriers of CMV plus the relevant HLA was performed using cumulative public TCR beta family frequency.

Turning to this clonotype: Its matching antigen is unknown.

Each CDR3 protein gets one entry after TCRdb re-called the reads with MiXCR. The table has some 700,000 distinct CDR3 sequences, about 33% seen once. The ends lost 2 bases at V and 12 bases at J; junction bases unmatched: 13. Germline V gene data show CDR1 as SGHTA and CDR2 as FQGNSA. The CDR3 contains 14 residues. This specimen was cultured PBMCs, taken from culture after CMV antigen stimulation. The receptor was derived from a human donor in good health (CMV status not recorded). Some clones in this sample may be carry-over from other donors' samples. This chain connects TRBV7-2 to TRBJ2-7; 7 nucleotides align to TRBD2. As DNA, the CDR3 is TGTGCCAGCAGCTTAACTTTCCGAGCGGGGTCGTGGTACTTC. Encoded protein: CASSLTFRAGSWYF.